The 9 T cell receptor beta chains given below trace back to one sample, sequenced in a study of shared clonotypes between healthy human individuals. Some clones are missing from TCRdb's copy, which holds only in-frame ones; the method was immunoSEQ multiplex PCR. The sample lists roughly 1,100,000 clones, about 75% seen once, with roughly 1.4% in the top ten. Sequenced material: memory CD4+ T cells sorted from blood. Stated subset: CD45RA-negative fraction. All receptors derive from a young man in good health.

V usage is TRBV30 and J usage is TRBJ1-2; no reliable D call. Trimming removed 4 bases at V and 4 bases at J, with 13 bases between. Germline V gene sequence: CDR1 GTSNPN, CDR2 SVGIG (reference sequence). This CDR3 spans 13 amino acids. CDR3 coding DNA: TGTGCCTGGAACCTCCATGGGAGCTATGGCTACACCTTC. Protein product: CAWNLHGSYGYTF.

The chain recombines TRBV1 with TRBJ2-1; the table's D call of TRBD1 was not tested on the DNA. TRBV1 constitutes a pseudogene. The CDR3 runs 17 residues. The CDR3 spells CTSSREGQPNSYNEQFF. In DNA, the CDR3 is TGCACCAGCAGCCGAGAGGGACAGCCCAACTCCTACAATGAGCAGTTCTTC.

The sample holds one count of this clone. The chain uses TRBV6-5 and TRBJ2-7, with 11 bases matching TRBD1. CDR3 length: 13 residues. Per the germline V gene, CDR1 is MNHEY and CDR2 is SVGAGI. The trim removed 8 bases at V and 4 bases at J, leaving 4 bases unmatched. CDR3 in amino acids: CASGGQGGYEQYF. In DNA, the CDR3 is TGTGCCAGCGGGGGACAGGGGGGATACGAGCAGTACTTC.

The rearrangement joins TRBV6-5 to TRBJ1-1; 9 bases line up with TRBD1. The CDR3 covers 15 residues. Germline CDR1 MNHEY, CDR2 SVGAGI. V was clipped by 7 bases and J by 7 bases; unmatched bases: 13. DNA for the CDR3: TGTGCCAGCACGCGGGACAGGGAGGGACGGAGTGAAGCTTTCTTT. Translated, it gives CASTRDREGRSEAFF.

This clone was counted between two and nine times. The chain employs TRBV7-9 and TRBJ1-1, with TRBD1 identical over 8 bases. J gave up 0 bases and V 5 bases, and 5 bases lay outside the gene matches. Germline CDR1 reads SEHNR; CDR2 reads FQNEAQ (reference sequence). There are 15 residues in the CDR3. CDR3 in amino acids: CASSPGQGVNTEAFF. CDR3 nucleotide sequence: TGTGCCAGCAGCCCCGGACAGGGCGTGAACACTGAAGCTTTCTTT.

This sequence joins TRBV6-5 and TRBJ1-5, with 9 bases identical to TRBD1. The CDR3 sequence is 14 residues long. Looked up from germline, CDR1 is MNHEY and CDR2 is SVGAGI. The V gene end was trimmed by 6 bases and the J gene end by 4 bases; junction bases not matched to a gene: 4. The CDR3 region is CASSGDRANQPQHF. The CDR3 DNA reads TGTGCCAGCAGCGGGGACAGGGCGAATCAGCCCCAGCATTTT.

This clone has more than one count but fewer than ten. This chain connects TRBV11-2 to TRBJ1-1; no firm D call. The CDR3 consists of 11 residues. V lost 5 bases to trimming and J lost 8 bases, with 9 bases between them. Germline V lookup: CDR1 SGHAT, CDR2 FQNNGV. This chain's CDR3 is CASSPLAEAFF. The CDR3 DNA follows: TGTGCCAGCAGCCCGCTCGCGGAAGCTTTCTTT.

The chain links TRBV7-2 to TRBJ2-5; D may be TRBD2 (5 bases). This CDR3 comprises 14 residues. The germline V and J ends were trimmed by 5 bases and 1 base, with 11 bases remaining between them. CDR1 and CDR2 from the germline V gene are SGHTA and FQGNSA. In DNA, the CDR3 is TGTGCCAGCAGCCAAGGAGGAGGCCAAGAGACCCAGTACTTC. Translation: CASSQGGGQETQYF.

Written as DNA, the CDR3 is TGTGCCAGCAGCCCGGGACCTTGGGGATCGAACACTGAAGCTTTCTTT. Protein sequence: CASSPGPWGSNTEAFF. The chain combines TRBV5-5 with TRBJ1-1, with TRBD1 as a possible D gene (5 bases). Between the trimmed V and J ends, which lost 4 bases and 1 base, there was a span of 17 bases. Germline-derived CDR1 and CDR2 are SGHKS and YYEKEE (reference sequence). This CDR3 has 16 amino acids.